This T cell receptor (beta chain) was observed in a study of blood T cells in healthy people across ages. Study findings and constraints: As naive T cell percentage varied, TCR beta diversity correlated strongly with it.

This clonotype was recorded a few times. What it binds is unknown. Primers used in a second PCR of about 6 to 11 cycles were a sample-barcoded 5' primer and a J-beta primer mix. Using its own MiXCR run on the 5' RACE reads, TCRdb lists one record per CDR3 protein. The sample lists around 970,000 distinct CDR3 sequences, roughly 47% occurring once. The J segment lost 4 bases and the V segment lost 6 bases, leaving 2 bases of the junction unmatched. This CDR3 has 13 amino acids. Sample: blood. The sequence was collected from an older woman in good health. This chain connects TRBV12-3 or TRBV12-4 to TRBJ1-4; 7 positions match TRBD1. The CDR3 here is CASRQGVNEKLFF. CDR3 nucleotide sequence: TGTGCCAGCAGGCAGGGGGTTAATGAAAAACTGTTTTTT.